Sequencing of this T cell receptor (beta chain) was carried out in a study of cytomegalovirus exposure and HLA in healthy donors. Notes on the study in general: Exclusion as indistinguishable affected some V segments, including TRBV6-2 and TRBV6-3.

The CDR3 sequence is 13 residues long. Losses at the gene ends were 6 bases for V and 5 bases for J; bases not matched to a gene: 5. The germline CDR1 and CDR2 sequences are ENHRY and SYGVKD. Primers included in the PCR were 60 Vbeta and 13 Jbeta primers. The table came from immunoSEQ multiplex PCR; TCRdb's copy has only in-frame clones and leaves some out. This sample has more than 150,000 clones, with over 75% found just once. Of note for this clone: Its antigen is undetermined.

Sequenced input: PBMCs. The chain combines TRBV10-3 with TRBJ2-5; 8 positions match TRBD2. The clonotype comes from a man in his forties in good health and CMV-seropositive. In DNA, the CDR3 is TGTGCCATCAGCCCCGGACTAGCCGAGACCCAGTACTTC. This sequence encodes CAISPGLAETQYF.